Presented here are 25 T cell receptor beta chains from one specimen sequenced in a study of identical twins. TCRdb passed the 5' RACE reads through MiXCR, listing each CDR3 protein once. The table includes 350,000 to 500,000 distinct CDR3 sequences, under 20% detected once. The sample consisted of naive T cells sorted from blood. Every receptor here comes from a man aged 45 to 65 in good health.

In this sample, this clonotype turned up many times. The chain joins TRBV5-1 to TRBJ2-3, with 8 bases fitting TRBD2. Germline lookup yields CDR1 SGHRS and CDR2 YFSETQ. The V and J ends lost 4 bases and 2 bases, in that order; junction bases with no gene match: 6. The CDR3 has 15 amino acids. The CDR3 region is CASSPRGADTDTQYF. The CDR3 bases are TGCGCCAGCAGCCCGCGGGGGGCCGACACAGATACGCAGTATTTT.

The chain has TRBV27 and TRBJ2-7; 11 bases match TRBD2. Germline CDR1 and CDR2: MNHEY and SMNVEV (reference sequence). The J segment lost 7 bases and the V segment lost 7 bases, leaving 6 bases of the junction unmatched. This CDR3 is 13 amino acids long. CDR3 DNA: TGTGCCAGCAAACTAGCGGGGGCCGGTGAGCAGTACTTC. Protein sequence: CASKLAGAGEQYF.

This clonotype appeared a few times. CDR3 DNA sequence: TGTGCCAGCAGCGTAGACGGCAGCTCTGGAAACACCATATATTTT. It codes for CASSVDGSSGNTIYF. V usage is TRBV9 and J usage is TRBJ1-3; D gene ambiguous. Looked up from germline, CDR1 is SGDLS and CDR2 is YYNGEE. V lost 0 bases and J lost 0, with 7 bases in between. The CDR3 length is 15 residues.

This clonotype was detected ten times or more. This chain joins TRBV10-3 and TRBJ2-6; D is uncertain. In germline, CDR1 is ENHRY, CDR2 SYGVKD. V shed 7 bases and J shed 0 bases, with 13 bases lying between them. The CDR3 covers 16 residues. The CDR3 coding sequence is TGTGCCATCAAAGGGCCCCCGAGCTCTGGGGCCAACGTCCTGACTTTC. This translates into CAIKGPPSSGANVLTF.

This clonotype has just a few counts. The chain carries TRBV27 and TRBJ1-6; TRBD1 matches at 8 bases. V was clipped by 4 bases and J by 2 bases; unmatched bases: 10. Germline V gene lookup returns CDR1 MNHEY and CDR2 SMNVEV (reference sequence). This CDR3 contains 18 residues. As DNA, the CDR3 is TGTGCCAGCAGTTCGGGCAGGGGGCGAGGTACCTATAATTCACCCCTCCACTTT. Protein: CASSSGRGRGTYNSPLHF.

This clonotype was picked up a small number of times. V usage is TRBV25-1 and J usage is TRBJ2-3, with D possibly TRBD1 on 7 matching bases. There are 15 residues in the CDR3. The germline V gene has CDR1 MGHDK and CDR2 SYGVNS. The germline V and J ends were trimmed by 2 bases and 6 bases, with 15 bases remaining between them. The CDR3, as DNA: TGTGCCAGCAGTGAAGGCGGGACAGCGGCGGATACGCAGTATTTT. Its translation is CASSEGGTAADTQYF.

The chain has TRBV20-1 and TRBJ2-3; D not certain. CDR3 length equals 17 residues. V dropped 0 bases and J dropped 6 bases, with 22 bases sitting between them. CDR1 is DFQATT, CDR2 SNEGSKA, per germline (reference sequence). The CDR3 region is CSARDWAHLQNGDTQYF. The CDR3 DNA sequence: TGCAGTGCTAGAGATTGGGCCCACCTTCAAAATGGCGATACGCAGTATTTT.

V is TRBV4-1 and J is TRBJ2-7; D may correspond to TRBD1 or TRBD2 (6 bases each). Germline V lookup: CDR1 MGHRA, CDR2 YSYEKL. Trimming removed 1 base from V and 0 bases from J, with 13 bases in between. This CDR3 is 16 amino acids long. The CDR3 sequence: CASSQGTGRSSYEQYF. CDR3 nucleotide sequence: TGCGCCAGCAGCCAAGGAACAGGGAGGAGCTCCTACGAGCAGTACTTC.

The rearrangement joins TRBV5-1 to TRBJ1-1; perhaps TRBD1 as D (6 bases). The V gene lost 4 bases and the J gene lost 2 bases, with 15 bases spanning the gap. Germline CDR1 and CDR2: SGHRS and YFSETQ. This CDR3 contains 15 residues. Here the CDR3 DNA reads TGCGCCAGCAGCCTGGTGGGACACCAAAACACTGAAGCTTTCTTT. Residues: CASSLVGHQNTEAFF.

The sample holds many counts of this clonotype. The J gene is TRBJ2-1, the V gene TRBV4-3; perhaps D is TRBD1 or TRBD2 (6 bases each). V gave up 0 bases and J gave up 4 bases, with 19 bases separating them. This CDR3 region has 18 residues. Germline V lookup: CDR1 LGHNA, CDR2 YSLEER. In nucleotides, the CDR3 is TGCGCCAGCAGCCAAGATTCTCGCGCCTGGGGGGCATACAATGAGCAGTTCTTC. Translation: CASSQDSRAWGAYNEQFF.

This clonotype has more than one count but fewer than ten. The V and J genes are TRBV5-1 and TRBJ2-1; perhaps TRBD2 as D (5 bases). CDR1 is SGHRS, CDR2 YFSETQ, per germline. Trimming stripped 4 bases from V and 4 bases from J, with 15 bases between. The CDR3 has 15 residues. This CDR3 reads CASSPHPRGYNEQFF. CDR3 DNA sequence: TGCGCCAGCAGCCCTCACCCCCGGGGTTACAATGAGCAGTTCTTC.

This clonotype showed up many times. This sequence joins TRBV29-1 and TRBJ2-2, with 8 bases fitting TRBD1. This CDR3 is built from 15 residues. V dropped 6 bases and J dropped 7; count of bases not matched to a gene: 13. Per the germline V gene, CDR1 is SQVTM and CDR2 is ANQGSEA. The CDR3 is CSVGGQGTLGGELFF. Here the CDR3 DNA reads TGCAGCGTCGGAGGACAGGGCACTCTGGGCGGGGAGCTGTTTTTT.

This clonotype was detected many times. The chain is built from TRBV12-3 or TRBV12-4 and TRBJ2-1; 9 bases align to TRBD2. V lost 1 base, J lost 4 bases, and 2 bases stayed unmatched. There are 15 residues in the CDR3. The CDR3 coding sequence is TGTGCCAGCAGTTTAGGGACTAGCGTTTACAATGAGCAGTTCTTC. Protein product: CASSLGTSVYNEQFF.

This clonotype was detected many times. The chain employs TRBV4-3 and TRBJ1-1; unclear D gene. The CDR3 spans 13 residues. The ends were cut back, 2 bases at V and 4 bases at J, with 8 bases in the middle. Per germline, CDR1 LGHNA and CDR2 YSLEER. CDR3 nucleotide sequence: TGCGCCAGCAGCCAAAGTAGGGTCACTGAAGCTTTCTTT. This codes for CASSQSRVTEAFF.

The J gene is TRBJ2-2, the V gene TRBV5-1; D unresolved. Germline loops: CDR1 SGHRS, CDR2 YFSETQ. CDR3 length: 16 residues. Trimming removed 4 bases at V and 5 bases at J, with 18 bases between. CDR3 in amino acids: CASSPGRTDVTGELFF. CDR3 in DNA: TGCGCCAGCAGCCCGGGTCGGACCGATGTAACCGGGGAGCTGTTTTTT.

CDR3 sequence: CASSLIISYEQYF. DNA for the CDR3: TGTGCCAGCTCCCTTATAATATCCTACGAGCAGTACTTC. V and J are TRBV6-2 or TRBV6-3 and TRBJ2-7; D remains ambiguous. The CDR3 has 13 amino acids. Trimming removed 8 bases from V and 1 base from J, with 12 bases in between. Looked up from germline, CDR1 is MNHEY and CDR2 is SVGEGT.

The rearrangement joins TRBV7-2 to TRBJ2-2; 9 bases line up with TRBD1. The germline V gene encodes CDR1 SGHTA and CDR2 FQGNSA. The CDR3 contains 16 residues. The V segment lost 5 bases and the J segment 4 bases; nucleotides outside the gene matches: 8. CDR3 loop: CASSANRGLVTGELFF. CDR3 coding DNA: TGTGCCAGCAGCGCGAACAGGGGGCTCGTCACCGGGGAGCTGTTTTTT.

This clonotype has only a few counts. The chain combines TRBV7-6 with TRBJ2-6; D is ambiguous. The CDR3 runs to 14 residues. V gave up 8 bases and J gave up 1 base, with 9 bases separating them. Germline V gives CDR1 SGHVS, CDR2 FNYEAQ. The CDR3 protein is CASGDLSGANVLTF. CDR3 nucleotides: TGTGCCAGCGGAGACTTGTCTGGGGCCAACGTCCTGACTTTC.

The chain has TRBV12-3 or TRBV12-4 and TRBJ1-6, with D hard to call. The CDR3 has 14 amino acids. Trimming took off 5 bases at V and 7 bases at J, with 12 bases between the two ends. The CDR3 region has the DNA TGTGCCAGCAGTCGTAACCAAGTAAATTCACCCCTCCACTTT. Encoded protein: CASSRNQVNSPLHF.

The chain has TRBV4-3 and TRBJ2-1; 14 positions match TRBD2. Germline trimming cut 1 base from V and 9 bases from J; bases unmatched to any gene: 5. The CDR3 extends over 16 amino acids. Germline V gene lookup returns CDR1 LGHNA and CDR2 YSLEER. The CDR3 loop is CASSQVPGLAGVEQFF. In DNA, the CDR3 is TGCGCCAGCAGCCAAGTTCCGGGACTAGCGGGAGTTGAGCAGTTCTTC.

This clonotype was counted between two and nine times. This chain connects TRBV7-2 to TRBJ1-4; D is ambiguous. Germline V gives CDR1 SGHTA, CDR2 FQGNSA. This CDR3 contains 15 residues. Between the trimmed V and J ends, which lost 4 bases and 4 bases, there was a span of 13 bases. CDR3 nucleotides: TGTGCCAGCAGCTCCAACAGAGGGCTTAATGAAAAACTGTTTTTT. This sequence encodes CASSSNRGLNEKLFF.

The chain combines TRBV12-3 or TRBV12-4 with TRBJ2-5; the match to TRBD2 covers 8 bases. Losses at the gene ends were 3 bases for V and 6 bases for J; bases not matched to a gene: 9. The CDR3 runs 15 residues. The CDR3 DNA is TGTGCCAGCAGTTTCGGGAGCGGGAGCAGAAAGACCCAGTACTTC. Translation: CASSFGSGSRKTQYF.

This clonotype was counted many times. The chain carries TRBV4-2 and TRBJ2-2; 14 bases map to TRBD2. The CDR3 covers 20 residues. Germline assignment: CDR1 LGHNA and CDR2 YNFKEQ. J was trimmed by 7 bases and V by 3 bases; bases with no gene match: 16. The CDR3 is CASSQPIPGLAGVPDGELFF. DNA of the CDR3: TGTGCCAGCAGCCAGCCGATCCCGGGACTAGCGGGAGTACCTGACGGGGAGCTGTTTTTT.

A few counts support this clonotype. The rearrangement links TRBV7-2 to TRBJ1-3; D is unclear. Germline V lookup: CDR1 SGHTA, CDR2 FQGNSA. The V end was cut by 2 bases, the J end by 3 bases, with 8 bases between. This CDR3 spans 14 amino acids. CDR3 in DNA: TGTGCCAGCAGCTTATACGGGAGTGGAAACACCATATATTTT. This translates into CASSLYGSGNTIYF.

The chain joins TRBV3-1 to TRBJ2-5, with TRBD2 matching 7 bases. Germline values: CDR1 LGHDT, CDR2 YNNKEL (reference sequence). The CDR3 is 15 residues long. With V trimmed by 6 bases and J by 1 base, 8 bases remained unmatched. CDR3 nucleotides: TGTGCCAGCAGTCCCGGGACTACCAGCCAAGAGACCCAGTACTTC. Translation: CASSPGTTSQETQYF.